Below, one TCR beta chain is given with its context. This entry is derived from a study of blood T cell repertoires in COVID-19. Study in general: Donors in the United States, Italy and Spain gave samples during acute or convalescent COVID-19.

Trimming pared 3 bases from V and 8 bases from J, leaving 17 bases between. Germline V gene data show CDR1 as LNHDA and CDR2 as SQIVND (reference sequence). CDR3 length equals 16 residues. Using immunoSEQ multiplex PCR, the repertoire was profiled, and TCRdb retains in-frame clones only, with some absent. The sample records about 64,000 clones, more than 75% being singletons. The TCR sequence derives from a human donor in a cohort sampled during active COVID-19. Sequencing was done on a sample of peripheral blood. The V and J genes are TRBV19 and TRBJ1-6; D is possibly TRBD1 (5 bases). CDR3 amino acids: CASSMGSYRYYSPLHF. The CDR3 nucleotides are TGTGCCAGTAGTATGGGATCGTACAGGTATTATTCACCCCTCCACTTT.